The clone carrying this T cell receptor beta chain was picked up many times. Its antigen is not identified. The germline V gene encodes CDR1 MNHEY and CDR2 SMNVEV (reference sequence). V lost 6 bases, J lost 5 bases, and 9 bases stayed unmatched. This CDR3 contains 16 residues. This entry is derived from a study of Graves' ophthalmopathy and Graves' hyperthyroidism. Across the whole study: There was a collection of peripheral blood at initial diagnosis, before any treatment.

Points from the study as a whole: Detection in blood was also observed for most expanded thyroid clonotypes above 0.001 frequency.

For repertoire sequencing, the TCR beta CDR3 regions were amplified from RNA transcripts. HTBI primers primed a first-round RT-PCR, and a second-round multiplex PCR followed. In TCRdb, the multiplex PCR reads were re-called with MiXCR into one record per CDR3 protein. The sample contains about 39,000 distinct CDR3 sequences, roughly 50% of which appear only once. Stable hyperthyroidism meant no progression to ophthalmopathy within 18 months of follow-up. Uncontrolled infections, other autoimmune diseases, pregnancy or lactation barred patients from enrollment. This clonotype originated in an adult woman with stable Graves' hyperthyroidism. Sequencing used peripheral blood. The rearrangement joins TRBV27 to TRBJ1-5, with 11 bases that match TRBD1. Written as DNA, the CDR3 is TGTGCCAGCAGCCCGTCTTGGACAGGGGGCGATCAGCCCCAGCATTTT. Amino acids: CASSPSWTGGDQPQHF.